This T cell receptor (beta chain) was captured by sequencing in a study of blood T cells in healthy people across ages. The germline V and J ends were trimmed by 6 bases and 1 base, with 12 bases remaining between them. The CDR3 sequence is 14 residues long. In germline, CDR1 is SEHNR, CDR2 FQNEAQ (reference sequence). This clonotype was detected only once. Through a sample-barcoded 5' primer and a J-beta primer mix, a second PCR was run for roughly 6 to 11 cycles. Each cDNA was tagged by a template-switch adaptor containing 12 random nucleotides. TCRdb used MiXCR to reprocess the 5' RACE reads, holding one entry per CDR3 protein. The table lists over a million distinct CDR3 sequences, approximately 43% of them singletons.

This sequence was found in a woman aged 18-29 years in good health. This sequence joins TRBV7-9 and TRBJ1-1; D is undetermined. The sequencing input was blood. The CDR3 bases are TGTGCCAGCAGTCACATCGGCGCGAACACTGAAGCTTTCTTT. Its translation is CASSHIGANTEAFF.